The next 30 T cell receptor beta chains were all read from a single sample in a study of T cell repertoires in cytomegalovirus infection. TCRdb re-derived calls from the reads in MiXCR, one entry per CDR3 protein. Of approximately 170,000 distinct CDR3 sequences in the sample, under 15% were seen once. The sequenced sample consisted of PBMCs. The origin of the receptors is a human donor in good health (CMV status not recorded). Some clones in this sample may be carry-over from other donors' samples.

This clonotype was recorded many times. V gene TRBV7-2 combines with J gene TRBJ1-1, with D unresolved. Germline V lookup: CDR1 SGHTA, CDR2 FQGNSA. There are 13 residues in the CDR3. Trimming removed 3 bases at V and 1 base at J, with 6 bases between. CDR3 region: CASSLRRNTEAFF. CDR3 nucleotides: TGTGCCAGCAGCTTGCGGAGGAACACTGAAGCTTTCTTT.

This clonotype was detected ten times or more. The chain uses TRBV7-9 and TRBJ1-1, with TRBD1 matching over 8 bases. CDR1 is SEHNR and CDR2 is FQNEAQ in the germline V gene (reference sequence). The CDR3 loop spans 15 amino acids. V was pared by 5 bases and J by 0 bases, with 5 bases of the junction left unmatched. The CDR3 DNA sequence: TGTGCCAGCAGCCCCCGACAGGGGATGAACACTGAAGCTTTCTTT. This gives the protein CASSPRQGMNTEAFF.

The rearrangement links TRBV11-3 to TRBJ2-6; 7 bases line up with TRBD2. V trimming: 4 bases; J trimming: 0 bases; junction bases outside the gene matches: 3. Germline assignment: CDR1 SGHNT and CDR2 YENEEA. The CDR3 spans 16 residues. CDR3 region: CASSSGRRSGANVLTF. The CDR3 DNA follows: TGTGCCAGCAGCTCCGGGAGGCGCTCTGGGGCCAACGTCCTGACTTTC.

This sequence joins TRBV7-3 and TRBJ1-5, with D possibly being TRBD1 (5 bases). Germline V gene data show CDR1 as SGHTA and CDR2 as FQGTGA. The CDR3 has 15 residues. The V and J ends lost 5 bases and 3 bases respectively, with 14 bases between them. CDR3 residues: CASSPWRGNNQPQHF. CDR3 sequence (DNA): TGTGCCAGCAGCCCATGGAGGGGAAACAATCAGCCCCAGCATTTT.

This chain joins TRBV5-6 and TRBJ1-2, with D perhaps matching TRBD1 (5 bases). Germline V gene sequence: CDR1 SGHDT, CDR2 YYEEEE. CDR3 length: 14 residues. V lost 0 bases to trimming and J lost 1 base, with 7 bases between them. The CDR3 spells CASSLGQHNYGYTF. Written as DNA, the CDR3 is TGTGCCAGCAGCTTGGGACAGCATAACTATGGCTACACCTTC.

This clonotype was seen a few times. The rearrangement uses TRBV2 and TRBJ2-2, with 8 bases that match TRBD1. V lost 5 bases to trimming and J lost 9 bases; unmatched junction nucleotides: 8. Germline V gene sequence: CDR1 SNHLY, CDR2 FYNNEI. The CDR3 has 14 residues. CDR3 residues: CASSFSGGFRELFF. The CDR3, as DNA: TGTGCCAGCAGTTTCTCAGGGGGCTTCAGGGAGCTGTTTTTT.

This clonotype was found once. The chain carries TRBV7-9 and TRBJ2-2, with 7 nucleotides matching TRBD1. The CDR3 loop spans 17 amino acids. CDR1 is SEHNR, CDR2 FQNEAQ, per germline (reference sequence). The J segment lost 0 bases and the V segment lost 5 bases, leaving 9 bases of the junction unmatched. The CDR3 spells CASSVTPGQTNTGELFF. CDR3 DNA sequence: TGTGCCAGCAGCGTCACTCCGGGACAGACGAACACCGGGGAGCTGTTTTTT. Variable domain in full (rest from reference TRBV7-9 and TRBJ2-2): DTGVSQNPRHKITKRGQNVTFRCDPISEHNRLYWYRQTLGQGPEFLTYFQNEAQLEKSRLLSDRFSAERPKGSFSTLEIQRTEQGDSAMYLCASSVTPGQTNTGELFFGEGSRLTVL.

This clonotype was observed a few times. V usage is TRBV7-9 and J usage is TRBJ1-6, with D possibly TRBD1 on 5 matching bases. The CDR3 totals 17 residues. Trimming took off 3 bases at V and 12 bases at J, with 24 bases between the two ends. The germline V gene encodes CDR1 SEHNR and CDR2 FQNEAQ (reference sequence). CDR3 region: CASSFILGTSPSLPLHF. In DNA, the CDR3 is TGTGCCAGCAGCTTCATCCTAGGGACCAGTCCCTCTTTACCCCTCCACTTT.

This clonotype was picked up many times. The chain employs TRBV7-2 and TRBJ1-1; unclear D gene. This CDR3 is 14 amino acids long. V was shortened by 1 base and J by 5 bases, with 11 bases between the two germline ends. Looked up from germline, CDR1 is SGHTA and CDR2 is FQGNSA. Here the CDR3 reads CASSLDPRTTEAFF. Written as DNA, the CDR3 is TGTGCCAGCAGCTTAGACCCGAGAACAACTGAAGCTTTCTTT.

V usage is TRBV2 and J usage is TRBJ2-2; 11 bases align to TRBD2. Germline V gives CDR1 SNHLY, CDR2 FYNNEI. CDR3 length: 17 amino acids. Trimming took 7 bases from V and 2 from J; bases not matched to a gene: 9. CDR3 coding DNA: TGTGCCAGCACTGGAACTAGCGGGGGCAGAAACACCGGGGAGCTGTTTTTT. This codes for CASTGTSGGRNTGELFF.

This chain uses TRBV19 with TRBJ1-1; D uncertain. The CDR3 is 13 residues long. V lost 8 bases and J lost 1, with 11 bases in between. Germline V gene lookup returns CDR1 LNHDA and CDR2 SQIVND (reference sequence). The DNA of the CDR3 is TGTGCCAGTGTTAGCGGCAGGAACACTGAAGCTTTCTTT. Protein sequence: CASVSGRNTEAFF.

Only a few counts were recorded for this clonotype. The rearrangement links TRBV28 to TRBJ2-7; 7 nucleotides match TRBD1. Germline V gene lookup returns CDR1 MDHEN and CDR2 SYDVKM. This CDR3 comprises 17 residues. V lost 5 bases, J lost 0 bases, and 13 bases stayed unmatched. The CDR3 sequence: CASSPLFGQVDSYEQYF. Written as DNA, the CDR3 is TGTGCCAGCAGTCCCCTTTTCGGACAGGTGGACTCCTACGAGCAGTACTTC.

The V and J genes are TRBV7-2 and TRBJ1-3, with D unclear. The V end lost 2 bases, the J end lost 0 bases, and 11 bases lay between the germline ends. The CDR3 is 16 residues long. CDR1 and CDR2 from the germline V gene are SGHTA and FQGNSA. The CDR3 DNA sequence: TGTGCCAGCAGCTTACCGGGCCCTAGCTCTGGAAACACCATATATTTT. Translation gives CASSLPGPSSGNTIYF.

This clonotype has at least ten counts. This rearrangement joins TRBV7-3 to TRBJ1-2, with 8 nucleotides matching TRBD1. Germline V gene lookup returns CDR1 SGHTA and CDR2 FQGTGA. The length of the CDR3 is 15 residues. The trim removed 1 base at V and 8 bases at J, leaving 9 bases unmatched. CDR3 sequence: CASSLSPDRGHGYTF. The CDR3 coding sequence is TGTGCCAGCAGCTTAAGCCCCGACAGGGGACACGGCTACACCTTC.

This chain uses TRBV5-1 with TRBJ1-1; D is perhaps TRBD1 (6 bases). V lost 0 bases and J lost 9, with 9 bases in between. CDR1 and CDR2 from the germline V gene are SGHRS and YFSETQ. CDR3 length equals 12 residues. In DNA form, the CDR3 reads TGCGCCAGCAGCTTGGAAGGGGGAAAAGCTTTCTTT. Protein: CASSLEGGKAFF. Full variable domain (outside the CDR3, taken from reference TRBV5-1 and TRBJ1-1): KAGVTQTPRYLIKTRGQQVTLSCSPISGHRSVSWYQQTPGQGLQFLFEYFSETQRNKGNFPGRFSGRQFSNSRSEMNVSTLELGDSALYLCASSLEGGKAFFGQGTRLTVV.

The rearrangement joins TRBV6-2 or TRBV6-3 to TRBJ1-1; D gene ambiguous. Looked up from germline, CDR1 is MNHEY and CDR2 is SVGEGT. Trimming cost V 3 bases and J 1 base, with 12 bases left between them. This CDR3 is 15 amino acids long. Here the CDR3 reads CASSYGVYQNTEAFF. CDR3 DNA: TGTGCCAGCAGTTATGGCGTATACCAGAACACTGAAGCTTTCTTT.

This clonotype was detected many times. The J gene is TRBJ2-3, the V gene TRBV6-6, with D tentatively TRBD2 (5 bases). The CDR3 spans 17 residues. The germline gives CDR1 MNHNY, CDR2 SVGAGI (reference sequence). V dropped 0 bases and J dropped 2 bases, with 15 bases sitting between them. CDR3 loop: CASSYSIGRAYTDTQYF. CDR3 nucleotide sequence: TGTGCCAGCAGTTACTCGATAGGGCGGGCCTACACAGATACGCAGTATTTT.

CDR3 DNA: TGTGCCAGTAGTAAGGGTCTCGGAAGTTCACCCCTCCACTTT. As protein: CASSKGLGSSPLHF. The rearrangement joins TRBV19 to TRBJ1-6, with no clear D. Germline V gives CDR1 LNHDA, CDR2 SQIVND (reference sequence). CDR3 length: 14 residues. V shed 4 bases and J shed 9 bases, with 13 bases lying between them.

Ten or more counts support this clonotype. The chain is built from TRBV12-5 and TRBJ1-1; D gene unclear. Per germline, CDR1 LGHNT and CDR2 FRNRAP. The CDR3 runs 13 residues. V was shortened by 4 bases and J by 0 bases, with 6 bases between the two germline ends. In DNA, the CDR3 is TGTGCTAGTGGTTCCAGTGTGAACACTGAAGCTTTCTTT. Translating gives CASGSSVNTEAFF.

The genes are TRBV29-1 and TRBJ2-6, with D unresolved. The V gene's germline CDR1 is SQVTM and CDR2 ANQGSEA. The CDR3 loop spans 13 amino acids. V gave up 5 bases and J gave up 1 base, with 6 bases separating them. The CDR3 region is CSVSVSGANVLTF. The DNA for the CDR3 is TGCAGCGTTTCCGTTTCTGGGGCCAACGTCCTGACTTTC. The whole variable domain, filled in from reference TRBV29-1 and TRBJ2-6, reads SAVISQKPSRDICQRGTSLTIQCQVDSQVTMMFWYRQQPGQSLTLIATANQGSEATYESGFVIDKFPISRPNLTFSTLTVSNMSPEDSSIYLCSVSVSGANVLTFGAGSRLTVL.

This clonotype was detected ten times or more. The V gene is TRBV20-1, the J gene TRBJ2-7, with D unresolved. Trimming removed 3 bases at V and 2 bases at J, with 14 bases between. The germline gives CDR1 DFQATT, CDR2 SNEGSKA (reference sequence). This CDR3 is 14 amino acids long. CDR3: CSASDFLKTYEQYF. The CDR3 DNA reads TGCAGTGCTAGCGACTTCCTTAAAACCTACGAGCAGTACTTC.

J is TRBJ1-1 and V is TRBV29-1; D gene unclear. The V and J ends lost 3 bases and 1 base respectively, with 3 bases between them. This CDR3 contains 11 residues. Germline V lookup: CDR1 SQVTM, CDR2 ANQGSEA. The CDR3 sequence is CSVDGNTEAFF. The CDR3 DNA is TGCAGCGTTGACGGGAACACTGAAGCTTTCTTT.

The chain carries TRBV14 and TRBJ1-1, with 7 positions matching TRBD1. CDR1 and CDR2 from the germline V gene are SGHDN and FVKESK. CDR3 size: 13 residues. V lost 7 bases and J lost 1; bases outside the gene matches: 3. The CDR3 nucleotides read TGTGCCAGCACCTCAGGGGGGAACACTGAAGCTTTCTTT. Protein: CASTSGGNTEAFF. The full variable domain, with the rest looked up from reference TRBV14 and TRBJ1-1, is EAGVTQFPSHSVIEKGQTVTLRCDPISGHDNLYWYRRVMGKEIKFLLHFVKESKQDESGMPNNRFLAERTGGTYSTLKVQPAELEDSGVYFCASTSGGNTEAFFGQGTRLTVV.

V and J are TRBV7-9 and TRBJ2-4, with D tentatively TRBD2 (7 bases). Trimming pared 0 bases from V and 7 bases from J, leaving 10 bases between. Germline values: CDR1 SEHNR, CDR2 FQNEAQ (reference sequence). The CDR3 extends over 14 amino acids. The CDR3 coding sequence is TGTGCCAGCAGCTTAGCGGGGGGGGCGAACATTCAGTACTTC. This gives the protein CASSLAGGANIQYF.

The gene calls are TRBV9 and TRBJ2-3; D gene unclear. The V gene lost 4 bases and the J gene lost 4 bases, with 13 bases spanning the gap. CDR3 length equals 14 residues. Germline V lookup: CDR1 SGDLS, CDR2 YYNGEE. CDR3 protein: CASSPDPVADTQYF. CDR3 nucleotides: TGTGCCAGCAGCCCGGACCCTGTCGCAGATACGCAGTATTTT.

Many counts were recorded for this clonotype. V usage is TRBV29-1 and J usage is TRBJ2-5, with 12 bases identical to TRBD2. Germline trimming cut 1 base from V and 5 bases from J; bases unmatched to any gene: 5. This CDR3 spans 15 amino acids. Germline loops: CDR1 SQVTM, CDR2 ANQGSEA. CDR3 DNA: TGCAGCGTTGAAGGCACTAGCGGGAGGAGGGAGACCCAGTACTTC. Encoded protein: CSVEGTSGRRETQYF.

In its sample, this clonotype was seen many times. CDR3 residues: CASSLFGTEGYTF. CDR3 coding DNA: TGTGCCAGCAGCCTTTTCGGGACAGAAGGCTACACCTTC. The chain recombines TRBV12-3 or TRBV12-4 with TRBJ1-2; 7 bases are a match to TRBD1. J was trimmed by 8 bases and V by 6 bases; bases with no gene match: 9. CDR3 length: 13 residues.

The rearrangement joins TRBV19 to TRBJ1-5, with D possibly matching TRBD1 (5 bases). Germline V lookup: CDR1 LNHDA, CDR2 SQIVND (reference sequence). The CDR3 has 15 amino acids. Trimming shortened V by 1 base and J by 2 bases, and 9 bases separated the two germline ends. This CDR3 reads CASSIGAGRNQPQHF. For the CDR3, the DNA is TGTGCCAGTAGTATAGGGGCGGGACGCAATCAGCCCCAGCATTTT. Full variable domain (missing parts from reference TRBV19 and TRBJ1-5): DGGITQSPKYLFRKEGQNVTLSCEQNLNHDAMYWYRQDPGQGLRLIYYSQIVNDFQKGDIAEGYSVSREKKESFPLTVTSAQKNPTAFYLCASSIGAGRNQPQHFGDGTRLSIL.

This clonotype occurred many times. The chain recombines TRBV29-1 with TRBJ1-4; tentative D call: TRBD1 (5 bases). Germline V gives CDR1 SQVTM, CDR2 ANQGSEA. This CDR3 has 13 residues. V was clipped by 6 bases and J by 3 bases, with 11 bases between them. CDR3 loop: CSVPGLSNEKLFF. CDR3 DNA: TGCAGCGTGCCGGGACTCTCTAATGAAAAACTGTTTTTT.

The gene calls are TRBV7-9 and TRBJ1-5; D gene ambiguous. Trimming removed 3 bases at V and 11 bases at J, with 14 bases between. The CDR3 runs 13 residues. The germline gives CDR1 SEHNR, CDR2 FQNEAQ (reference sequence). CDR3 residues: CASSLQEGSTQHF. For the CDR3, the DNA is TGTGCCAGCAGCTTGCAGGAGGGTTCGACCCAGCATTTT.